These 5 T cell receptor beta chains came from one sample sequenced in a study of T cells in localized non-small cell lung cancer. Generated by immunoSEQ multiplex PCR, the TCRdb table keeps only in-frame clones and is missing some. Of 60,000 to 85,000 clones detected, 80% to 90% appear once; the ten largest clones hold less than 25%. The sample was peripheral blood, taken before any cancer treatment. The receptors shown here come from a male donor aged 60 or over with stage III squamous cell lung carcinoma.

The chain has TRBV5-1 and TRBJ2-2, with D possibly being TRBD1 (5 bases). This CDR3 contains 15 residues. The V gene's germline CDR1 is SGHRS and CDR2 YFSETQ. The V and J ends lost 1 base and 5 bases respectively, with 12 bases between them. The CDR3 loop is CASSLTTQGTGELFF. The CDR3 DNA sequence: TGCGCCAGCAGCTTGACTACTCAGGGTACCGGGGAGCTGTTTTTT.

The V and J genes are TRBV9 and TRBJ2-3; D is undetermined. Germline V gene data show CDR1 as SGDLS and CDR2 as YYNGEE. This CDR3 spans 14 amino acids. V was trimmed by 9 bases and J by 0 bases, leaving 14 bases between them. CDR3 bases: TGTGCCACCAAAGGGAACGTTAGCACAGATACGCAGTATTTT. Translating gives CATKGNVSTDTQYF.

This rearrangement joins TRBV5-6 to TRBJ2-2; D may be TRBD1 (5 bases). The ends were cut back, 2 bases at V and 2 bases at J, with 10 bases in the middle. Germline-derived CDR1 and CDR2 are SGHDT and YYEEEE. The CDR3 spans 15 residues. Written as DNA, the CDR3 is TGTGCCAGCAGCTTAAGGCAGGGTAACACCGGGGAGCTGTTTTTT. It codes for CASSLRQGNTGELFF.

This sequence joins TRBV15 and TRBJ2-2, with a possible D match to TRBD1 (6 bases). V was pared by 1 base and J by 3 bases, with 9 bases between. Germline V lookup: CDR1 LNHNV, CDR2 YYDKDF (reference sequence). CDR3 length: 15 residues. The CDR3 DNA is TGTGCCACCAGCAGAGGGGGGCCTGACACCGGGGAGCTGTTTTTT. It translates to CATSRGGPDTGELFF.

The rearrangement links TRBV7-8 to TRBJ1-5; 12 nucleotides line up with TRBD1. The germline CDR1 and CDR2 sequences are SGHVS and FQNEAQ. The CDR3 has 16 residues. Trimming took 1 base from V and 7 from J; bases not matched to a gene: 5. This CDR3 reads CASSLGDRGQGQPQHF. DNA of the CDR3: TGTGCCAGCAGCTTAGGGGACAGGGGGCAGGGACAGCCCCAGCATTTT.